This TCR beta chain is drawn from a study of T cells in Graves' hyperthyroidism and ophthalmopathy (dated by TCRdb to between 2019 and 2020). Broadly, across the study: Peripheral blood was sampled at the time of initial diagnosis, prior to any treatment. In addition, the study compared T-cell repertoires in thyroid tissue and in blood from five or six Graves' hyperthyroidism patients. After blood sampling, hyperthyroidism patients were treated with methimazole at a starting dose of 30 mg daily, and ophthalmopathy patients were treated with high-dose intravenous methylprednisolone. The paper describes TCR Vbeta CDR3 sequencing of some 130 peripheral blood samples, made up of 43 ophthalmopathy patients, approximately 76 hyperthyroidism patients and around 17 progressor patients. To identify TCR V-J signatures that set the groups apart, the researchers used a discovery cohort of about a hundred patients, made up of under 50 with Graves' ophthalmopathy and about 60 with stable Graves' hyperthyroidism. Prospective prediction of ophthalmopathy was tested in an independent validation cohort of fewer than 20 hyperthyroidism patients and 17 patients who later progressed to ophthalmopathy. The 95 to 100 discovery patients were randomly divided into training and test sets at a 7:3 ratio. Study-wide conclusions, independent of this receptor: In validation, progression to ophthalmopathy was predicted by the model with about 70% sensitivity and 72% to 85% specificity, a median of approximately 6.5 months before onset. A model built on a 13 V-J signature distinguished ophthalmopathy from stable hyperthyroidism, reaching 87.88% sensitivity and 81.08% specificity in cross-validation and 80%/75% in testing. Most expanded thyroid clonotypes (frequency above 0.001) were also detected in blood, a finding suggesting that blood repertoires may reflect thyroid immune responses. No statistical method was used to set the sample size in advance, and investigators knew the group allocation.

Stable Graves' hyperthyroidism was defined as the absence of progression to ophthalmopathy over 18 months of follow-up. The hyperthyroidism patients were between 18 and 65 years old and newly diagnosed, with a disease duration of less than 2 months. Any patient with an uncontrolled infection, another autoimmune disease, pregnancy or lactation was excluded. Diagnoses relied on clinical symptoms, serum thyroxine and TRAb, thyroid ultrasound and orbital computed tomography. PBMCs were isolated from about 10 ml of fresh peripheral blood by Ficoll-Paque density gradient centrifugation. Total RNA was extracted with Trizol reagent, and quality was checked on an Agilent 2100 Bioanalyzer. This clonotype was recorded many times. Its recognized antigen is unknown. Base quality data are lacking; no much larger clone is found one base away. Amplification of TCR beta CDR3 regions was carried out from RNA transcripts. The TCR CDR3 was subjected to a first round of RT-PCR using the HTBI primer set and the Qiagen OneStep RT-PCR kit. A second multiplex PCR round built the libraries, followed by size selection and purification. Sequencing of the libraries was done on an Illumina HiSeq2000 using paired-end 100 bp reads. The authors processed their data as follows. SOAPnuke was used to process the raw data, with reads discarded if the reads contained adapters or uncalled bases, had a mean Phred below 15, or lacked an exact constant-primer or identifier match. COPE v1.2.5 was used to merge high-quality paired reads, and clonotypes were defined as unique nucleotide sequences. MiTCR v1.1 was used to align the clonotypes against IMGT TRBV, TRBD and TRBJ reference segments. Analysis was restricted to V-J combinations with a frequency above 0.0001, which covered 99.2% of repertoires. The TCS score was defined as F50 (clonal expansion) divided by E x V (chaos), with BLOSUM62-based TCRdist calculated between CDR3 peptides within each V-J. Welch's t-statistics and random forest reduced around 510 V-J features to roughly 13, which were used in a naive Bayes classifier (R e1071). The public reads were quality trimmed at Q25 with fastp and then assembled into clones with MiXCR by TCRdb, keeping productive beta chains. Rows are combined by CDR3 protein, so each entry shows the most common genes and DNA. TCRdb, not the authors, supplied the V and J calls. A total of approximately 330,000 distinct CDR3 sequences appear in this sample, approximately 22% of them only once. The top ten clones comprise around half of the sample.

The TCR was taken from a woman in her 50s with Graves' hyperthyroidism. Sequencing was performed on blood.

In nucleotide form, the sequence is TGTGCCAGCAGTCCCCGGACTCATGGCTACACCTTC. Translation gives CASSPRTHGYTF. The V and J genes are TRBV12-3 or TRBV12-4 and TRBJ1-2, with no D gene named confidently. The junction carries 10 bases between V and J, which are trimmed by 5 bases and 6 bases respectively. The CDR3, from cysteine to phenylalanine, totals 12 residues. Just CDR3 DNA is preserved here, 36 bases in frame from base 1.